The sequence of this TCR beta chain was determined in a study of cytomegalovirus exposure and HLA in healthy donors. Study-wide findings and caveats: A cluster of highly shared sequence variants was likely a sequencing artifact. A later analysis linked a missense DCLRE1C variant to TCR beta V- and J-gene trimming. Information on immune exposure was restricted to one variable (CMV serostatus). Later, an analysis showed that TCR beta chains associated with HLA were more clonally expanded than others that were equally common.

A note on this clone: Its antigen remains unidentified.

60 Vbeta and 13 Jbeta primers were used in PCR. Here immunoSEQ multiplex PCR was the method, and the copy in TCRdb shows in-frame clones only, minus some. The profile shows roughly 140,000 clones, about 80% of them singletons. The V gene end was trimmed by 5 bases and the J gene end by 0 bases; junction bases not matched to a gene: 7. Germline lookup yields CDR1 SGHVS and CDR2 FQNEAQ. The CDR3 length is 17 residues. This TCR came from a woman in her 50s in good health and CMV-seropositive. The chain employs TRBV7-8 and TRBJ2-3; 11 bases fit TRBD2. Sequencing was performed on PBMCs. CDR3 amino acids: CASSPRLAGHSTDTQYF. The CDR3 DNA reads TGTGCCAGCAGCCCCCGACTAGCGGGGCATAGCACAGATACGCAGTATTTT.